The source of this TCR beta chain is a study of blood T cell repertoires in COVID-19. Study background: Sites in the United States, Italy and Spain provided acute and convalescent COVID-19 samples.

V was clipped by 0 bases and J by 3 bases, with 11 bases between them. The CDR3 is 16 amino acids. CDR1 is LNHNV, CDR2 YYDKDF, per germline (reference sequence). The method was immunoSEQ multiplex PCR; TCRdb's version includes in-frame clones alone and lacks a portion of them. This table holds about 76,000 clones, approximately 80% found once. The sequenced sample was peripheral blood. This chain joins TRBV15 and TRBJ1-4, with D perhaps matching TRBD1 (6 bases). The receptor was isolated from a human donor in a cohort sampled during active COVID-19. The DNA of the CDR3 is TGTGCCACCAGCAGAGATGGGGGGGCGGCTAATGAAAAACTGTTTTTT. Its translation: CATSRDGGAANEKLFF.